This TCR beta chain was recovered during a study of patients and donors after allogeneic stem cell transplantation. Per germline, CDR1 LGHDT and CDR2 YNNKEL (reference sequence). This CDR3 is 15 amino acids long. Trimming removed 2 bases at V and 4 bases at J, with 14 bases between. TCRdb fed the RT-PCR reads into MiXCR, producing one record per CDR3 protein. This sample carries about 74,000 distinct CDR3 sequences, more than 25% of them seen once, and the ten largest clones take around 27%. The rearrangement uses TRBV3-1 and TRBJ1-2, with D perhaps matching TRBD1 (6 bases). Sequenced material: blood, either unsorted or a sorted T cell fraction (not recorded which). The source is a human donor who was either an allogeneic HSCT recipient or a stem cell or donor lymphocyte infusion donor (not recorded which). It is not recorded whose cells these are; they may come from a transplant donor. In nucleotides, the CDR3 is TGTGCCAGCAGCCAACGGGGGCAGGACTCCTATGGCTACACCTTC. Translated, it gives CASSQRGQDSYGYTF.